These T cell receptor beta chains were read from a single sample in a study of T cell responses to AZD1222 COVID-19 vaccine. Libraries were prepared by immunoSEQ multiplex PCR; TCRdb keeps only in-frame clonotypes and omits some of them. Found here are approximately 73,000 clones, over 80% of them singletons; the top ten hold around 3%. Sequencing used peripheral blood, obtained on day 0 of AZD1222 vaccination. The receptors stem from an adult in good health. Both conserved end residues are part of each CDR3. A D gene is named only where the DNA matches it firmly. For some rows the clone size is stated as once, few or many, or as a class when expanded; others skip it.

abundance,d_gene,j_gene,v_gene,CDR3aa
-,-,TRBJ2-5,TRBV2,CASSGEGAGETQYF
-,-,TRBJ2-4,TRBV19,CASSMAGLAKNIQYF
-,-,TRBJ2-7,TRBV7-2,CASSLYTGKGSEQYF
-,TRBD2,TRBJ2-2,TRBV7-2,CASSAMGLAGGVNTGELFF
-,TRBD2,TRBJ2-5,TRBV5-4,CASSWTSGSGETQYF
-,-,TRBJ1-3,TRBV5-6,CASRGVSGNTIYF
-,TRBD1,TRBJ1-4,TRBV7-2,CASSQDRGGGNEKLFF
once,-,TRBJ1-1,TRBV6-2/TRBV6-3,CASSYGRGGEAFF
-,TRBD1,TRBJ1-4,TRBV18,CASSPGQGASNEKLFF
-,-,TRBJ2-7,TRBV5-4,CASSLPDSEQYF
few,TRBD2,TRBJ2-1,TRBV6-2/TRBV6-3,CASSQGRASEQFF
-,TRBD1,TRBJ1-1,TRBV6-1,CASSDGTGEGAFF
once,-,TRBJ1-1,TRBV19,CASSIELTRGTEAFF
few,-,TRBJ1-2,TRBV28,CASCLEVGQGDYGYTF
-,-,TRBJ2-4,TRBV5-4,CASSPLGGIQYF
few,-,TRBJ2-7,TRBV7-2,CASSFSGAYEQYF
once,TRBD1,TRBJ1-6,TRBV5-5,CASSLGPGQGNSPLHF
-,-,TRBJ1-2,TRBV5-1,CASSVDGSNYGYTF
-,-,TRBJ2-7,TRBV7-9,CASSWGYEQYF
-,-,TRBJ2-7,TRBV7-9,CASSSWTASSEQYF
-,TRBD1,TRBJ2-7,TRBV29-1,CSVEILGTGLYEQYF
-,TRBD2,TRBJ2-5,TRBV5-1,CASSAGTSGSGETQYF
-,-,TRBJ2-5,TRBV9,CASSRGVGRETQYF
-,TRBD1,TRBJ1-1,TRBV7-9,CASSLTFGRGLSEAFF
-,-,TRBJ1-2,TRBV19,CASSIGRDYGYTF
-,-,TRBJ2-3,TRBV11-2,CASSLGSGLTDTQYF
-,TRBD1,TRBJ1-4,TRBV7-2,CASSSASRGEKLFF
-,-,TRBJ1-4,TRBV13,CASRETDGGSEKLFF
-,-,TRBJ1-5,TRBV5-6,CASSFGSPGPQHF
-,-,TRBJ2-7,TRBV7-2,CASSLKVSSYEQYF
-,-,TRBJ1-5,TRBV7-8,CASSLRPDASSNQPQHF
-,TRBD2,TRBJ2-3,TRBV9,CASSVGLAGRRTDTQYF
-,-,TRBJ1-4,TRBV5-4,CASSLEGTTNEKLFF
few,TRBD1,TRBJ2-1,TRBV24-1,CATSDHPGQGIYNEQFF
-,-,TRBJ1-6,TRBV9,CASSVYVGESPLHF
-,TRBD1,TRBJ2-7,TRBV11-2,CASSFGPTGGFYEQYF
few,TRBD1,TRBJ1-1,TRBV27,CASTAWRGQKMGTEAFF
-,-,TRBJ1-2,TRBV6-5,CASSTSDTRGYGYTF
once,-,TRBJ2-2,TRBV6-4,CASSASSQNTGELFF
-,-,TRBJ1-1,TRBV18,CASSAMAGTYTEAFF
-,TRBD1,TRBJ1-5,TRBV7-8,CASSIGTVSNQPQHF